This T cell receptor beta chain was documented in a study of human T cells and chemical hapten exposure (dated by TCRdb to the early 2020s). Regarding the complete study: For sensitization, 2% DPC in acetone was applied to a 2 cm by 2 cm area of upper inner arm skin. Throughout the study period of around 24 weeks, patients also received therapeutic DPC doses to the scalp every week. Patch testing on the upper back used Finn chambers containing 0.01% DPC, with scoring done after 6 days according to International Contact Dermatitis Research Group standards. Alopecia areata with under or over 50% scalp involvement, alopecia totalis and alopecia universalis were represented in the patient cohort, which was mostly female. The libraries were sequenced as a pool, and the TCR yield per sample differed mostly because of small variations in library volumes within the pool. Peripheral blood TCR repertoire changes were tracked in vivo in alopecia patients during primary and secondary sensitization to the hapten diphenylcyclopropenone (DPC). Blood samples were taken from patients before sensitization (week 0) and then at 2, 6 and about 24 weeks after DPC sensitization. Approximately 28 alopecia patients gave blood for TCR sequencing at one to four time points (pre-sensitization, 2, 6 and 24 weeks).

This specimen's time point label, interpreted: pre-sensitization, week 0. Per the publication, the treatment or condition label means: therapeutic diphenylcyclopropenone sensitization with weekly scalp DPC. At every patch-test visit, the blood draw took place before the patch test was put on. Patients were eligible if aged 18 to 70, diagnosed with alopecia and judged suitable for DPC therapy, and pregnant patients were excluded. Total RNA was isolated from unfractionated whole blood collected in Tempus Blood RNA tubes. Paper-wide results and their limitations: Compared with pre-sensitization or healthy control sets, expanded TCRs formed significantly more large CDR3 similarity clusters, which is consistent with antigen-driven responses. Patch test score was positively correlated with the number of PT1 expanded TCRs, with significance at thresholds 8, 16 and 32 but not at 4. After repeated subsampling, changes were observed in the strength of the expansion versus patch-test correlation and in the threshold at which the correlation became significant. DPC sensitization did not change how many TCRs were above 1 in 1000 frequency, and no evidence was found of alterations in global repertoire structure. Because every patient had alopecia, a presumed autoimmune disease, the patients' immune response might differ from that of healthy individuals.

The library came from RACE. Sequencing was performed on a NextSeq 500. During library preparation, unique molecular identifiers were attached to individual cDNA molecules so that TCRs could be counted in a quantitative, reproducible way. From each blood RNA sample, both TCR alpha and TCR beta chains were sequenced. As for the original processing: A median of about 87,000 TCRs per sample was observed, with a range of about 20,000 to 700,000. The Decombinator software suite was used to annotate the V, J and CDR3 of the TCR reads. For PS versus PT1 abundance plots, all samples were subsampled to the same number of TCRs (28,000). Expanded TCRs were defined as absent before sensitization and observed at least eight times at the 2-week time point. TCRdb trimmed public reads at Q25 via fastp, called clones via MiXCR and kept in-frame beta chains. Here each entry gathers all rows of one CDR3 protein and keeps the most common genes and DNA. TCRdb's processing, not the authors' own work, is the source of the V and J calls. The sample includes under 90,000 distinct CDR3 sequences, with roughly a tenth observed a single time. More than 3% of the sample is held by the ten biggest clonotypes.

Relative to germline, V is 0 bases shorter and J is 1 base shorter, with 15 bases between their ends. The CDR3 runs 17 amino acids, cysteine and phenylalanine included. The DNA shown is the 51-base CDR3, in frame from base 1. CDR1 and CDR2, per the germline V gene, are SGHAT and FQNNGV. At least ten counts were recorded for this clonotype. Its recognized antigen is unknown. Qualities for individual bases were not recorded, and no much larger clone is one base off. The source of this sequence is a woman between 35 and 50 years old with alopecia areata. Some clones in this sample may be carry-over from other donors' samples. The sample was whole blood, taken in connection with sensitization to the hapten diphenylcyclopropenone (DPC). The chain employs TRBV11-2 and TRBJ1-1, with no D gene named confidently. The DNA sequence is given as TGTGCCAGCAGCTTAGATCCCACGAGGGCTAGGAACACTGAAGCTTTCTTT. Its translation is CASSLDPTRARNTEAFF. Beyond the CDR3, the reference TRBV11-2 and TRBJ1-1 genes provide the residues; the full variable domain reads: EAGVAQSPRYKIIEKRQSVAFWCNPISGHATLYWYQQILGQGPKLLIQFQNNGVVDDSQLPKDRFSAERLKGVDSTLKIQPAKLEDSAVYLCASSLDPTRARNTEAFFGQGTRLTVV.